What follows describes a single T cell receptor (beta chain). Its antigen is unidentified. All patients were mismatch repair deficient, assessed by either PCR or immunohistochemistry. The TCR-sequenced patients were a few responders to pembrolizumab. These data originate in a study of PD-1 blockade in mismatch repair-deficient tumors. About the study: All were previously treated, progressing patients with approximately 12 mismatch repair-deficient cancer types. General observations from the study: Rapid post-treatment expansion, then contraction, generally preceding radiologic response, marked tumor-resident clones.

Measured with immunoSEQ multiplex PCR; TCRdb has only the in-frame clones, and not every one. Seen here are 75,000 to 85,000 clones, about 85% observed once, and the top ten hold 2.5% to 3%. V was shortened by 4 bases and J by 8 bases, with 11 bases between the two germline ends. Looked up from germline, CDR1 is MGHRA and CDR2 is YSYEKL. CDR3 length: 13 amino acids. This receptor was obtained from an adult with mismatch repair-deficient cancer. The sequenced sample was peripheral blood, obtained 12 weeks after starting pembrolizumab. The rearrangement links TRBV4-1 to TRBJ2-2; no definite D call. In DNA form, the CDR3 reads TGCGCCAGCAGCCCACACGTGAGGGGGGAGCTGTTTTTT. Its translation is CASSPHVRGELFF.